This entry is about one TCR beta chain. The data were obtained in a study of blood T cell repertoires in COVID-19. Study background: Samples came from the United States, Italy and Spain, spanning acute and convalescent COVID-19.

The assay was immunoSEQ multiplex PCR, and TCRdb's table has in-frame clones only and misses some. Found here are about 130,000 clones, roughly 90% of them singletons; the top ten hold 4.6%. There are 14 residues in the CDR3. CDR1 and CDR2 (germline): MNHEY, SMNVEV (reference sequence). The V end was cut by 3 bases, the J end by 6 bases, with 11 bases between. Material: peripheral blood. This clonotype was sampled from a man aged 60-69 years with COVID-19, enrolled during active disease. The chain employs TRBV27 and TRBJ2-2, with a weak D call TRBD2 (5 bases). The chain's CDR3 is CASSLEDRAGELFF. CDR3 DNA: TGTGCCAGCAGTTTGGAGGATCGTGCCGGGGAGCTGTTTTTT.